This TCR beta chain derives from a study of T-cell memory formation after mild COVID-19. TCRdb ran MiXCR on the 5' RACE reads and lists one entry per CDR3 protein. The sample includes 550,000 to 600,000 distinct CDR3 sequences, 15% to 20% seen only once; the top ten take about 8.6%. This clonotype has more than one count but fewer than ten. The germline V gene has CDR1 SGDLS and CDR2 YYNGEE. CDR3 length: 15 amino acids. The J segment lost 6 bases and the V segment lost 3 bases, leaving 4 bases of the junction unmatched. The TCR originated in an adult woman who had mild COVID-19 (a few samples of this study predate the infection). Cell type and time point are not known. This chain joins TRBV9 and TRBJ2-3, with TRBD2 identical over 13 bases. The sequenced material came from PBMCs or a T cell subset sorted from them (not recorded which). The CDR3 DNA sequence: TGTGCCAGCAGCGGGACTAGCGGGAGCGGCGATACGCAGTATTTT. It specifies CASSGTSGSGDTQYF.